A selection of T cell receptor beta chains follows, all from one sample in a study of T-cell memory formation after mild COVID-19. TCRdb re-called the 5' RACE reads with MiXCR, one entry per CDR3 protein. Of fewer than 350,000 distinct CDR3 sequences listed, roughly 8.2% are singletons. Material for sequencing was PBMCs or a T cell subset sorted from them (not recorded which). The receptors originated from a man aged 18 to 30 who had mild COVID-19 (a few samples of this study predate the infection). Cell type and time point are not known. The CDR3 runs from the conserved cysteine through the conserved F or W. The order of the fields is clone size, V gene, D gene, J gene, CDR3 protein, CDR3 DNA. A D gene is named only where the DNA matches it firmly. Clone sizes are given selectively: once, few, many, or a class where the clone is expanded.

>few|TRBV15|.|TRBJ2-1
CATSRGSAATYNEQFF
TGTGCCACCAGCAGGGGTAGCGCGGCAACCTACAATGAGCAGTTCTTC
>.|TRBV20-1|.|TRBJ2-1
CSAPLVNEQFF
TGCAGTGCCCCTCTAGTAAATGAGCAGTTCTTC
>.|TRBV20-1|TRBD2|TRBJ2-7
CSARVHTSGVFGEQYF
TGCAGTGCTAGAGTACACACTAGCGGGGTTTTCGGCGAGCAGTACTTC
>few|TRBV6-2/TRBV6-3|TRBD1|TRBJ1-2
CASSFTTGGHGYTF
TGTGCCAGCAGTTTCACTACAGGGGGCCATGGCTACACCTTC
>.|TRBV12-5|TRBD1|TRBJ2-7
CASGLGDRGDEQYF
TGTGCTAGTGGTCTCGGGGACAGGGGCGACGAGCAGTACTTC
>.|TRBV10-3|.|TRBJ2-6
CAISVGSGANVLTF
TGTGCCATCAGTGTGGGCTCTGGGGCCAACGTCCTGACTTTC
>.|TRBV20-1|.|TRBJ2-1
CSASVSLVSDEQFF
TGCAGTGCTAGTGTAAGTCTAGTCAGCGATGAGCAGTTCTTC
>few|TRBV20-1|.|TRBJ2-7
CSAPQPGPPSSEQYF
TGCAGTGCTCCACAGCCGGGACCGCCTTCGAGCGAGCAGTACTTC
>few|TRBV7-6|TRBD2|TRBJ2-2
CASSLEQAGGPWTGELFF
TGTGCCAGCAGCTTAGAGCAAGCGGGGGGGCCTTGGACCGGGGAGCTGTTTTTT
>many|TRBV3-1|.|TRBJ1-2
CASSQGSGNYGYTF
TGTGCCAGCAGCCAAGGTTCCGGGAACTATGGCTACACCTTC
>few|TRBV7-6|.|TRBJ2-1
CASSLASGPLSSYNEQFF
TGTGCCAGCAGCTTAGCGTCAGGGCCCCTCAGCTCCTACAATGAGCAGTTCTTC
>few|TRBV7-2|TRBD2|TRBJ2-1
CASSLFSGSSYNEQFF
TGTGCCAGCAGCTTATTTAGCGGGAGCTCCTACAATGAGCAGTTCTTC
>few|TRBV5-8|.|TRBJ2-3
CASSQGNRVGDTQYF
TGTGCCAGCAGCCAGGGGAACAGAGTCGGAGATACGCAGTATTTT
>many|TRBV4-2|TRBD2|TRBJ2-1
CASSLRTGTSGTNEQFF
TGTGCCAGCAGCCTTCGAACCGGGACTAGCGGGACCAATGAGCAGTTCTTC
>few|TRBV4-3|TRBD1|TRBJ2-5
CASSQSMTGVWRKETQYF
TGCGCCAGCAGCCAATCCATGACAGGGGTTTGGCGGAAAGAGACCCAGTACTTC
>many|TRBV7-6|TRBD1|TRBJ1-3
CASSPRGQLSSGNTIYF
TGTGCCAGCAGCCCGAGGGGACAGCTCAGCTCTGGAAACACCATATATTTT
>.|TRBV20-1|.|TRBJ1-1
CSARPTTGTEAFF
TGCAGTGCTAGACCTACGACAGGTACTGAAGCTTTCTTT
>many|TRBV12-3/TRBV12-4|.|TRBJ2-3
CASSFADTQYF
TGTGCCAGCAGCTTCGCGGATACGCAGTATTTT
>.|TRBV5-6|.|TRBJ1-2
CASSLLGVPRGYTF
TGTGCCAGCAGCTTGCTCGGCGTACCGCGGGGCTACACCTTC
>many|TRBV7-9|.|TRBJ2-1
CASSSEVAGFDEQFF
TGTGCCAGCAGCTCAGAGGTGGCAGGGTTCGATGAGCAGTTCTTC
>.|TRBV7-9|.|TRBJ2-5
CASARGYGAEETQYF
TGTGCCAGCGCCCGGGGGTACGGGGCGGAAGAGACCCAGTACTTC
>.|TRBV7-2|.|TRBJ2-6
CASSLVSHPGQGSSGANVLTF
TGTGCCAGCAGCTTAGTGTCGCATCCCGGGCAGGGGAGCTCTGGGGCCAACGTCCTGACTTTC
>many|TRBV11-1|.|TRBJ1-1
CASSRNRDTEAFF
TGTGCCAGCAGCCGCAACAGGGACACTGAAGCTTTCTTT
>few|TRBV6-5|TRBD2|TRBJ2-1
CASRAGGSINEQFF
TGTGCCAGCAGGGCCGGGGGGAGCATCAATGAGCAGTTCTTC
>many|TRBV6-5|TRBD1|TRBJ1-2
CASRREGAYGYTF
TGTGCCAGCAGGCGGGAGGGGGCCTATGGCTACACCTTC
>.|TRBV5-1|TRBD2|TRBJ2-1
CASSFSGGNEQFF
TGCGCCAGCAGCTTCAGCGGGGGTAATGAGCAGTTCTTC
>few|TRBV10-3|.|TRBJ2-5
CAISVYGEETQYF
TGTGCCATCAGTGTATACGGAGAAGAGACCCAGTACTTC
>many|TRBV7-9|TRBD1|TRBJ2-1
CASSHAGQGWNEQFF
TGTGCCAGCAGCCACGCTGGACAGGGGTGGAATGAGCAGTTCTTC
>.|TRBV29-1|.|TRBJ2-1
CSVEGGPGASYNEQFF
TGCAGCGTTGAAGGCGGACCGGGAGCTTCCTACAATGAGCAGTTCTTC
>.|TRBV12-5|TRBD1|TRBJ1-2
CASGPRGRIYGYTF
TGTGCTAGTGGCCCCAGGGGGCGAATCTATGGCTACACCTTC
>few|TRBV5-1|.|TRBJ2-5
CASSLRVFGETQYF
TGCGCCAGCAGCTTGAGGGTATTTGGGGAGACCCAGTACTTC
>many|TRBV7-2|.|TRBJ1-2
CASSLTDYGYTF
TGTGCCAGCAGCTTAACGGATTATGGCTACACCTTC
>many|TRBV9|.|TRBJ1-1
CASSPIGWTEAFF
TGTGCCAGCAGCCCCATAGGGTGGACTGAAGCTTTCTTT
>.|TRBV5-1|TRBD2|TRBJ2-5
CASRGGVETQYF
TGCGCCAGCAGGGGAGGGGTTGAGACCCAGTACTTC
>few|TRBV2|.|TRBJ2-1
CASGNSRNEQFF
TGTGCCAGCGGGAATAGCAGGAATGAGCAGTTCTTC
>medium-sized|TRBV7-6|.|TRBJ1-1
CASSLPPTANTEAFF
TGTGCCAGCAGCCTACCCCCGACAGCGAACACTGAAGCTTTCTTT
>.|TRBV5-1|TRBD2|TRBJ2-3
CASSLVSGGATDTQYF
TGCGCCAGCAGCTTGGTCAGCGGGGGGGCCACAGATACGCAGTATTTT
>few|TRBV19|.|TRBJ1-5
CASGPGGRNQPQHF
TGTGCCAGCGGGCCTGGGGGCCGCAATCAGCCCCAGCATTTT
>few|TRBV14|.|TRBJ1-6
CASSPVGRSPLHF
TGTGCCAGCAGTCCCGTGGGGAGATCACCCCTCCACTTT
>few|TRBV7-2|.|TRBJ2-1
CASSLGGRGMNEQFF
TGTGCCAGCAGCTTAGGGGGACGGGGTATGAATGAGCAGTTCTTC
>.|TRBV5-1|TRBD2|TRBJ2-1
CASSPQTSGEYNEQFF
TGCGCCAGCAGTCCCCAGACTAGCGGGGAGTACAATGAGCAGTTCTTC
>many|TRBV5-1|.|TRBJ1-1
CASSIDSNTEAFF
TGCGCCAGCAGCATTGACAGCAACACTGAAGCTTTCTTT
>few|TRBV29-1|.|TRBJ2-1
CSVPLGGPYNEQFF
TGCAGCGTCCCGTTGGGGGGCCCCTACAATGAGCAGTTCTTC
>few|TRBV3-1|TRBD2|TRBJ2-3
CASSQSRGLGETDTQYF
TGTGCCAGCAGCCAAAGTCGCGGACTAGGCGAGACAGATACGCAGTATTTT